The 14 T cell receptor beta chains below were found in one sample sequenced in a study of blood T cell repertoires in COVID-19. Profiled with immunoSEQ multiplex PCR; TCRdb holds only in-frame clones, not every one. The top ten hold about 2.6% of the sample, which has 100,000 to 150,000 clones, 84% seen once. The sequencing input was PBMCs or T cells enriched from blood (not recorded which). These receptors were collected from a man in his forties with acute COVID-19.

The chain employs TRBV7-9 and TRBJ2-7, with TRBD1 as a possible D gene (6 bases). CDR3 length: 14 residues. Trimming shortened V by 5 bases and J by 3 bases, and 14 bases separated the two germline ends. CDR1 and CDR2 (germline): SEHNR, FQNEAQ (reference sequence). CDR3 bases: TGTGCCAGCAGCCCCAAGACAGGCCGCTACGAGCAGTACTTC. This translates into CASSPKTGRYEQYF.

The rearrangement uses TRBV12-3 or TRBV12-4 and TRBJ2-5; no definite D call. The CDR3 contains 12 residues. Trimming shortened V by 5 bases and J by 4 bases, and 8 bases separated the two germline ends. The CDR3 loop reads CASSPVGETQYF. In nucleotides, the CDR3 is TGTGCCAGCAGTCCCGTCGGAGAGACCCAGTACTTC.

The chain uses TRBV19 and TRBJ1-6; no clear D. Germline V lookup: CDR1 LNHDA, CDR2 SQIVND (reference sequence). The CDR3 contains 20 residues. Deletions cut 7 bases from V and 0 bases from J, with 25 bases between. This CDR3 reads CASKDSKAVFTSSYNSPLHF. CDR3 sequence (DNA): TGTGCCAGTAAGGACTCGAAGGCAGTTTTTACTAGCTCCTATAATTCACCCCTCCACTTT. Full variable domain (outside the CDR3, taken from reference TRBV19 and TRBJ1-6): DGGITQSPKYLFRKEGQNVTLSCEQNLNHDAMYWYRQDPGQGLRLIYYSQIVNDFQKGDIAEGYSVSREKKESFPLTVTSAQKNPTAFYLCASKDSKAVFTSSYNSPLHFGNGTRLTVT.

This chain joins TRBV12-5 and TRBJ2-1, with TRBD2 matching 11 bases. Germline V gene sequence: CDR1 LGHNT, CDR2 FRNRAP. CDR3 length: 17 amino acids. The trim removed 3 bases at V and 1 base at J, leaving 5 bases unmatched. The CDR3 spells CASGFLAGGGSYNEQFF. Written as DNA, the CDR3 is TGTGCTAGTGGTTTTCTAGCGGGGGGTGGATCCTACAATGAGCAGTTCTTC.

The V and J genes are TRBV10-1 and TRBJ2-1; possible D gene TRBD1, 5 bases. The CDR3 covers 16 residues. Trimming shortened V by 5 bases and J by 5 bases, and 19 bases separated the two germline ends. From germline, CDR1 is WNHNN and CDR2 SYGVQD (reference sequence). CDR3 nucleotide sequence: TGCGCCAGCAGTCCTAATATAGGAGACAGTAACAATGAGCAGTTCTTC. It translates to CASSPNIGDSNNEQFF.

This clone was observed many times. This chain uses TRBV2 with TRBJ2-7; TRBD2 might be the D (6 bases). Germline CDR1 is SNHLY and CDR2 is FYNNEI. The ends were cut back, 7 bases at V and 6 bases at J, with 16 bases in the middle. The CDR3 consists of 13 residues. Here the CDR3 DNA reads TGTGCCAGCAAAGGAGGGGATGTAGGCGAGCAGTACTTC. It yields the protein CASKGGDVGEQYF.

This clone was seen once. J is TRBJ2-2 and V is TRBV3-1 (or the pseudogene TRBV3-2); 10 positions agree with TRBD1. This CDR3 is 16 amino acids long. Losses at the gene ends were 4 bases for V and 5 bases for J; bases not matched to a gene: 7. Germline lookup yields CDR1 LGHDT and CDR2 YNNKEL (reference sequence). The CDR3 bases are TGTGCCAGCAGCCCCCCGGGACAGGGGAGTACCGGGGAGCTGTTTTTT. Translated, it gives CASSPPGQGSTGELFF.

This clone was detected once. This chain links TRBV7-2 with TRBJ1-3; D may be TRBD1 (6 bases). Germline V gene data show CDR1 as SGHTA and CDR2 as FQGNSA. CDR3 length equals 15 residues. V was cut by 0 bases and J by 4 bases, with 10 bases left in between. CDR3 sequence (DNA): TGTGCCAGCAGCTTAGCGACAGGCCCAGGAAACACCATATATTTT. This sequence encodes CASSLATGPGNTIYF.

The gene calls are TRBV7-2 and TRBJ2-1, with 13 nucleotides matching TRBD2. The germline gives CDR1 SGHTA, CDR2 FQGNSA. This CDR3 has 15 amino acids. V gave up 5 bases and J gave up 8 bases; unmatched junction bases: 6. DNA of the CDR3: TGTGCCAGCAGCCGGGGACTAGCGGGATGGGATGAGCAGTTCTTC. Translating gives CASSRGLAGWDEQFF.

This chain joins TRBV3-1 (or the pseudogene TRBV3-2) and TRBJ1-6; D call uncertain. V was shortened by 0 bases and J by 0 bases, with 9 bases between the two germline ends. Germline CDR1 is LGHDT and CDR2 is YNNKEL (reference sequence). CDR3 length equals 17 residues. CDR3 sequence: CASSQDWESSYNSPLHF. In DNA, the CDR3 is TGTGCCAGCAGCCAAGATTGGGAGAGCTCCTATAATTCACCCCTCCACTTT.

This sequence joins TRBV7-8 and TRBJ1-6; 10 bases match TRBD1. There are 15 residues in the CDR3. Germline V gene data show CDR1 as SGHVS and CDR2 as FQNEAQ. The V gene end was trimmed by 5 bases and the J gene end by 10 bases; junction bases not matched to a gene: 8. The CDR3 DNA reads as TGTGCCAGCAGCGTAGGGGGACAGGGGTGGTCACCCCTCCACTTT. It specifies CASSVGGQGWSPLHF.

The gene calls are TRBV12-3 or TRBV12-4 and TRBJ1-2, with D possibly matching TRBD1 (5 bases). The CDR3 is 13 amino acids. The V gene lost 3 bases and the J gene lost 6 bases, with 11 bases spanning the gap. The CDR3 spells CASSFPGVNGYTF. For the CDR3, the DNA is TGTGCCAGCAGTTTCCCGGGGGTGAATGGCTACACCTTC.

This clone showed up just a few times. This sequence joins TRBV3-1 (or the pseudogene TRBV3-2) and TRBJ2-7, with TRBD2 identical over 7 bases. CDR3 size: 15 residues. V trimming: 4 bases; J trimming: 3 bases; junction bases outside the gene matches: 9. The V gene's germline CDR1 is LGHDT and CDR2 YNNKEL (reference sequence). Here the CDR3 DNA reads TGTGCCAGCAGCCTGGCTGGACTAGACCTCTACGAGCAGTACTTC. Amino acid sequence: CASSLAGLDLYEQYF.

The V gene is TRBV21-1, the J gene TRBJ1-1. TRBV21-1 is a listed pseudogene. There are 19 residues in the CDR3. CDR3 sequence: CASSKVIGGLISMNTEAFF. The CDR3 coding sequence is TGTGCCAGCAGCAAAGTTATTGGGGGACTGATAAGTATGAACACTGAAGCTTTCTTT.